These T cell receptor beta chains were read from a single sample in a study of cytomegalovirus exposure and HLA in healthy donors. Libraries were prepared by immunoSEQ multiplex PCR; TCRdb keeps only in-frame clonotypes and omits some of them. The sample lists roughly 110,000 clones, 71% occurring once. The material sequenced was PBMCs. Receptor source: a female donor in good health and CMV-seronegative. Each CDR3 is given with its conserved first and last residue. D genes are given only for firm matches. Clone size, where shown, is once, few, many, or a class for clones that have expanded.

>TRBJ2-1|TRBD2|-|TRBV5-1
CASSTGLGADEQFF
TGCGCCAGCAGCACCGGACTAGGGGCCGATGAGCAGTTCTTC
>TRBJ2-1|TRBD2|-|TRBV5-4
CASSSRGGSGSQNEQFF
TGTGCCAGCAGCTCGCGCGGGGGCAGCGGGAGTCAGAATGAGCAGTTCTTC
>TRBJ1-3|-|-|TRBV21-1
CASSNRQGCSSGNTIYF
TGTGCCAGCAGCAATCGCCAGGGGTGTAGCTCTGGAAACACCATATATTTT
>TRBJ1-1|TRBD1|-|TRBV5-1
CASSPDRGRGTEAFF
TGCGCCAGCAGCCCCGACAGGGGTCGGGGCACTGAAGCTTTCTTT
>TRBJ1-5|TRBD1|-|TRBV6-4
CASSRTGWFHQPQHF
TGTGCCAGCAGTCGGACAGGGTGGTTTCATCAGCCCCAGCATTTT
>TRBJ2-7|-|-|TRBV5-1
CASSLSTYYEQYF
TGCGCCAGCAGCTTAAGCACCTACTACGAGCAGTACTTC
>TRBJ2-3|-|-|TRBV5-4
CASSLETGSTDTQYF
TGTGCCAGCAGCTTGGAAACAGGTAGCACAGATACGCAGTATTTT
>TRBJ1-1|-|-|TRBV28
CASSFNRVWRVNTEAFF
TGTGCCAGCAGTTTTAACCGGGTTTGGAGGGTGAACACTGAAGCTTTCTTT
>TRBJ1-5|-|-|TRBV7-2
CASGTLDNQPQHF
TGTGCCTCCGGGACACTTGACAATCAGCCCCAGCATTTT
>TRBJ1-1|-|-|TRBV6-1
CASSAGQYTEAFF
TGTGCCAGCAGTGCCGGACAGTACACTGAAGCTTTCTTT
>TRBJ2-1|TRBD2|-|TRBV14
CASSPLWASGTNNEQFF
TGTGCCAGCAGCCCTCTCTGGGCTAGCGGGACGAACAATGAGCAGTTCTTC
>TRBJ1-1|-|-|TRBV2
CASRILPGEWDTEAFF
TGTGCCAGCAGGATCCTTCCAGGTGAGTGGGACACTGAAGCTTTCTTT
>TRBJ2-3|TRBD1|-|TRBV6-5
CASSQGAREQYF
TGTGCCAGCAGTCAGGGGGCCCGGGAGCAGTATTTT
>TRBJ2-7|TRBD1|-|TRBV7-8
CASSLSGGTSYEQYF
TGTGCCAGCAGCCTCTCAGGGGGCACCAGCTACGAGCAGTACTTC
>TRBJ1-2|TRBD1|-|TRBV27
CASSLRAGGGYTF
TGTGCCAGCAGTTTACGGGCAGGGGGCGGCTACACCTTC
>TRBJ2-5|TRBD1|-|TRBV7-2
CASSSTGTVQETQYF
TGTGCCAGCAGCTCGACCGGGACAGTACAAGAGACCCAGTACTTC
>TRBJ2-2|TRBD2|-|TRBV5-4
CASSSELADTGELFF
TGTGCCAGCAGCTCCGAGCTAGCGGACACCGGGGAGCTGTTTTTT
>TRBJ2-1|-|-|TRBV11-3
CASIRNDSPTGEQFF
TGTGCCAGCATTAGGAACGACTCTCCTACCGGGGAGCAGTTCTTC
>TRBJ2-2|-|-|TRBV9
CASSVEWHTGELFF
TGTGCCAGCAGCGTAGAGTGGCACACCGGGGAGCTGTTTTTT
>TRBJ2-7|-|-|TRBV7-9
CSSSPLVYEQYF
TGTTCCAGCAGCCCCCTTGTGTACGAGCAGTACTTC
>TRBJ2-1|TRBD2|-|TRBV27
CASSKGTSGRWFKSYNEQFF
TGTGCCAGCAGTAAAGGGACTAGCGGGAGATGGTTTAAGTCCTACAATGAGCAGTTCTTC
>TRBJ2-7|-|-|TRBV21-1
CASSTSSGRAGEGYEQYF
TGTGCCAGCAGCACTTCTAGCGGGAGGGCCGGTGAGGGCTACGAGCAGTACTTC
>TRBJ2-2|TRBD2|few|TRBV5-1
CASEGLAGTGELFF
TGCGCCAGCGAGGGACTAGCGGGAACCGGGGAGCTGTTTTTT
>TRBJ2-7|TRBD2|many|TRBV5-5
CASSLPLAGLYEQYF
TGTGCCAGCAGCTTACCCCTAGCGGGGCTCTACGAGCAGTACTTC
>TRBJ2-1|-|-|TRBV6-4
CASSDSPGPVNNEQFF
TGTGCCAGCAGTGACTCGCCAGGGCCTGTCAACAATGAGCAGTTCTTC
>TRBJ2-1|-|-|TRBV30
CAWSDLPTHNEQFF
TGTGCCTGGAGTGACTTGCCCACCCACAATGAGCAGTTCTTC
>TRBJ2-1|TRBD2|-|TRBV9
CASAPGGSGSYNEQFF
TGTGCCAGCGCGCCGGGGGGTAGCGGATCCTACAATGAGCAGTTCTTC
>TRBJ1-1|TRBD1|-|TRBV4-2
CASSQTDRVNTEAFF
TGTGCCAGCAGCCAGACAGACAGGGTGAACACTGAAGCTTTCTTT
>TRBJ1-2|TRBD1|once|TRBV28
CASSLSTPTGNYGYTF
TGTGCCAGCAGTTTATCGACCCCGACAGGGAACTATGGCTACACCTTC
>TRBJ2-1|TRBD2|-|TRBV28
CASSLSFSGAYNEQFF
TGTGCCAGCAGTTTATCTTTCAGCGGGGCCTACAATGAGCAGTTCTTC
>TRBJ2-7|-|-|TRBV15
CATSGQGDRYEQYF
TGTGCCACCAGCGGTCAGGGTGACAGATACGAGCAGTACTTC
>TRBJ2-7|TRBD2|-|TRBV28
CASSRASGTIRVYEQYF
TGTGCCAGCAGTCGGGCTAGCGGGACGATTAGGGTATACGAGCAGTACTTC
>TRBJ1-1|-|-|TRBV27
CASSQGAEAFF
TGTGCCAGCAGTCAGGGTGCTGAAGCTTTCTTT
>TRBJ1-2|-|-|TRBV2
CASSERGGSYGYTF
TGTGCCAGCAGTGAACGGGGGGGGTCCTATGGCTACACCTTC
>TRBJ2-7|TRBD2|once|TRBV30
CAWSVGLAGAYEQYF
TGTGCCTGGAGCGTCGGACTAGCGGGAGCTTACGAGCAGTACTTC
>TRBJ2-3|TRBD1|few|TRBV6-1
CASSGTGGADTQYF
TGTGCCAGCAGTGGGACAGGGGGCGCAGATACGCAGTATTTT
>TRBJ1-2|-|-|TRBV10-3
CAIGGTGGYGYTF
TGTGCCATCGGGGGGACTGGGGGGTATGGCTACACCTTC
>TRBJ1-4|-|many|TRBV19
CASSMDKLEKLFF
TGTGCCAGTAGTATGGACAAATTGGAGAAACTGTTTTTT
>TRBJ2-7|TRBD2|-|TRBV7-2
CASSSGLAGPYYEQYF
TGTGCCAGCAGCTCGGGACTAGCGGGGCCCTACTACGAGCAGTACTTC
>TRBJ2-7|TRBD2|-|TRBV30
CAWRRTSGTYEQYF
TGTGCCTGGAGGCGGACTAGCGGCACCTACGAGCAGTACTTC